This T cell receptor beta chain was retrieved from a study of cytomegalovirus exposure and HLA in healthy donors. Comment on this clone: The antigen remains unidentified.

With 60 Vbeta and 13 Jbeta primers, the PCR was carried out. Profiling relied on immunoSEQ multiplex PCR, and the TCRdb table lists in-frame clones only, not all of them. In the table there are more than 95,000 clones, approximately 80% of which are singletons. Germline V lookup: CDR1 MNHNY, CDR2 SVGAGI (reference sequence). The CDR3 is 12 residues long. The V end lost 5 bases, the J end lost 8 bases, and 9 bases lay between the germline ends. Overall study findings and caveats: Rare sequences made up most TCRs, while some public TCRs were found in many donors. Later work found most CMV-associated TCR beta chains apparently HLA-restricted.

The rearrangement uses TRBV6-6 and TRBJ1-4, with no clear D. The sequence derives from a man aged 35 to 55 in good health and CMV-seronegative. Sequencing was done on a sample of PBMCs. As DNA, the CDR3 is TGTGCCAGCAGTCTACAGAGAGAAAAACTGTTTTTT. The encoded protein is CASSLQREKLFF.